Listed below are T cell receptor beta chains from one sample, sequenced in a study of T cell repertoires in cytomegalovirus infection. Their antigen targets remain unknown. One entry per CDR3 protein, called by TCRdb with MiXCR from the reads. The sample lists around 770,000 distinct CDR3 sequences, almost 30% occurring once. Sequencing used cultured CD8+ T cells from PBMCs, obtained from culture after CMV antigen stimulation. These receptors were taken from a human donor in good health (CMV status not recorded). Some clones in this sample may be carry-over from other donors' samples. CDR3s include the opening cysteine and the closing phenylalanine or tryptophan. D genes are given only for firm matches. Clone size is shown for a subset of rows, as once, few, many or a class of expanded clone.

>-|TRBJ1-1|TRBV12-5|-
TGTGCTAGTGGTTTGAAGAACACTGAAGCTTTCTTT
CASGLKNTEAFF
>TRBD1|TRBJ2-3|TRBV7-6|-
TGTGCCAGCAGCTTTTTGGACAGGACTAGCACAGATACGCAGTATTTT
CASSFLDRTSTDTQYF
>-|TRBJ2-7|TRBV19|-
TGTGCCAGTAGTACGTTACACTTCTCCTACGAGCAGTACTTC
CASSTLHFSYEQYF
>-|TRBJ1-2|TRBV4-2|few
TGTGCCAGCAGCCAAGATGCGACAGACTTTAACCCCCCCTACACCTTC
CASSQDATDFNPPYTF
>-|TRBJ2-1|TRBV14|few
TGTGCCAGCAGCCAAGTCCCCGGGACCCCGAGGAATGAGCAGTTCTTC
CASSQVPGTPRNEQFF
>TRBD1|TRBJ1-2|TRBV20-1|few
TGCAGTGCTAGAGATATCTGGACAGGGGTTAACTATGGCTACACCTTC
CSARDIWTGVNYGYTF
>TRBD1|TRBJ1-1|TRBV4-1|-
TGCGCCAGCAGCCAAGGGACAGGTCCGCGGGCTGAAGCTTTCTTT
CASSQGTGPRAEAFF
>TRBD1|TRBJ1-5|TRBV7-9|many
TGTGCCAGCAGCTTAGCGCTAAGACAGGGCGTCCCGGAAACGCCCCAGCATTTT
CASSLALRQGVPETPQHF
>TRBD2|TRBJ2-2|TRBV12-3/TRBV12-4|many
TGTGCCAGCAGCTCCCCTGGTGTTAGCGGGACCGGGGAGCTGTTTTTT
CASSSPGVSGTGELFF
>-|TRBJ2-1|TRBV11-2|-
TGTGCCAGCAGTTTAACGACGATCTACAATGAGCAGTTCTTC
CASSLTTIYNEQFF
>-|TRBJ2-1|TRBV6-2/TRBV6-3|-
TGTGCCAGCAGTTACGGGGGGCGGGAAGGGTTCTTC
CASSYGGREGFF
>-|TRBJ1-1|TRBV18|-
TGTGCCAGCTCACCGGAAGTCGTAACAATGAACACTGAAGCTTTCTTT
CASSPEVVTMNTEAFF
>-|TRBJ2-7|TRBV20-1|-
TGCAGCGCGGAGGGAAGTCGGGTCGAGCAGTACTTC
CSAEGSRVEQYF
>-|TRBJ1-1|TRBV6-6|-
TGTGCCAGCAGTCCCCCCGGGGATGAAGCTTTCTTT
CASSPPGDEAFF
>TRBD2|TRBJ2-1|TRBV6-4|-
TGTGCCACCCGACTAGCGGGGAACTACAATGAGCAGTTCTTC
CATRLAGNYNEQFF
>TRBD2|TRBJ2-5|TRBV11-2|many
TGTGCCAGCAGCTTTCGGGGACTAGCTAGGGAGACCCAGTACTTC
CASSFRGLARETQYF
>-|TRBJ2-6|TRBV7-9|many
TGTGCCAGCAGCTTAGAAGGCAGACCTATCTCTGGGGCCAACGTCCTGACTTTC
CASSLEGRPISGANVLTF
>-|TRBJ2-4|TRBV4-1|few
TGCGCCAGCAGCCAAGATGCCCAGGGGAGGTACTTC
CASSQDAQGRYF
>TRBD1|TRBJ2-7|TRBV6-1|-
TGTGCCACAACAGGGGGCGAGTACTACGAGCAGTACTTC
CATTGGEYYEQYF
>-|TRBJ2-3|TRBV7-3|few
TGTGCCAGCAGCTTCGCGAAGGGGGCGGGGCTCCCAGATACGCAGTATTTT
CASSFAKGAGLPDTQYF
>-|TRBJ2-1|TRBV12-3/TRBV12-4|-
TGTGCCAGCACTGATATCAATGAGCAGTTCTTC
CASTDINEQFF
>TRBD1|TRBJ1-2|TRBV28|few
TGTGCCAGCAGTTTATCGCGGGGTAAAGGGGGCGCAAACTATGGCTACACCTTC
CASSLSRGKGGANYGYTF
>TRBD1|TRBJ2-1|TRBV7-9|few
TGTGCCAGCAGCTTTCCGGGACAGGGGGCTCCCTCCCCCTACAATGAGCAGTTCTTC
CASSFPGQGAPSPYNEQFF
>-|TRBJ2-7|TRBV5-1|-
TGCGCCAGCAGCTTGGGCTCCTCCGGGACAACTTACGAGCAGTACTTC
CASSLGSSGTTYEQYF
>TRBD1|TRBJ2-2|TRBV7-9|few
TGTGCCAGCAGCACGGTGGACAGGGCGAACACCGGGGAGCTGTTTTTT
CASSTVDRANTGELFF
>-|TRBJ1-2|TRBV15|many
TGTGCCACCAGCAGGAGGTCACAGGGTAGTCTGGGCTACACCTTC
CATSRRSQGSLGYTF
>TRBD1|TRBJ1-2|TRBV27|few
TGTGCCAGCACCTTGGGACAGGCAAACTATGGCTACACCTTC
CASTLGQANYGYTF
>-|TRBJ2-6|TRBV7-2|many
TGTGCCAGCAGCTTGACAGTCAGTACTGGGGCCAACGTCCTGACTTTC
CASSLTVSTGANVLTF
>-|TRBJ1-1|TRBV6-5|-
TGTGCCAGCAGTCCTTCCTCTTTTTACGGCTCGAACACTGAAGCTTTCTTT
CASSPSSFYGSNTEAFF
>-|TRBJ2-1|TRBV29-1|-
TGCAGCGTAGACAGAACCCAATTCTACAATGAGCAGTTCTTC
CSVDRTQFYNEQFF
>TRBD1|TRBJ1-1|TRBV29-1|-
TGCAGCGTTTTTTCGGACAGGGGGAACACTGAAGCTTTCTTT
CSVFSDRGNTEAFF
>-|TRBJ2-3|TRBV10-3|few
TGTGCCATCAGTGAGTCGCTAGCTTTTAAGTATTTT
CAISESLAFKYF
>-|TRBJ2-2|TRBV2|-
TGTGCCAGCAGTGTGGACACTATAACTCCTAACACCGGGGAGCTGTTTTTT
CASSVDTITPNTGELFF
>-|TRBJ2-3|TRBV6-1|many
TGTGCCAGCAGTGTCCGGACTGGGAGCACAGATACGCAGTATTTT
CASSVRTGSTDTQYF
>-|TRBJ2-1|TRBV5-6|-
TGTGCCAGCAGCTTACTCCCCGGGAGCTACAATGAGCAGTTCTTC
CASSLLPGSYNEQFF
>TRBD1|TRBJ1-5|TRBV29-1|-
TGCAGCGTTGAGGAGGACAGGGAAGACAATCAGCCCCAGCATTTT
CSVEEDREDNQPQHF
>-|TRBJ1-1|TRBV5-4|-
TGTGCCAGCACCATAGGACAGAACACTGAAGCTTTCTTT
CASTIGQNTEAFF
>-|TRBJ1-5|TRBV4-3|few
TGCGCCAGCAGCCAAGATTCGGGGACACCTGTTCCCCAGCATTTT
CASSQDSGTPVPQHF
>TRBD2|TRBJ2-1|TRBV7-6|many
TGTGCCAGCAGCCGTAGCGGGGGCTACAATGAGCAGTTCTTC
CASSRSGGYNEQFF
>TRBD2|TRBJ2-3|TRBV2|-
TGTGCCAGCCAACTAGCGGGGTACACAGATACGCAGTATTTT
CASQLAGYTDTQYF
>-|TRBJ2-7|TRBV7-6|many
TGTGCCAGCAGCTTAGGGTCTGCCTACGAGCAGTACTTC
CASSLGSAYEQYF
>-|TRBJ1-1|TRBV10-3|-
TGTGCCATCAGTGAACCAGGGGCAAACACTGAAGCTTTCTTT
CAISEPGANTEAFF
>TRBD2|TRBJ2-7|TRBV7-2|many
TGTGCCAGCAGCGGATGGACTAGCGGGGGCACCTACGAGCAGTACTTC
CASSGWTSGGTYEQYF
>-|TRBJ1-2|TRBV6-2/TRBV6-3|many
TGTGCCAGCAGAACCGGACGGGAGGAGAACTATGGCTACACCTTC
CASRTGREENYGYTF
>-|TRBJ2-7|TRBV7-3|-
TGTGCCAGCAGCTTAGGGCAGAAGACCTACGAGCAGTACTTC
CASSLGQKTYEQYF
>TRBD1|TRBJ2-4|TRBV13|-
TGTGCCAGCAGCACCCGGACAGGGAAAGACATTCAGTACTTC
CASSTRTGKDIQYF
>TRBD2|TRBJ2-6|TRBV4-3|-
TGCGCCAGCAGCCAAGATCGGATAGCGGGGGGTGGCGGGGCCAACGTCCTGACTTTC
CASSQDRIAGGGGANVLTF
>TRBD1|TRBJ2-5|TRBV3-1|-
TGTGCCAGCAGCCAAGAAGGCAGGGGGGAGACCCAGTACTTC
CASSQEGRGETQYF